This TCR beta chain appears in the sequencing data of a study of OX40 agonist ivuxolimab in advanced cancers. Study-wide points: Relative to CD4+ cells, CD8+ T cells on average had more expanded clones. Certain nonresponders likewise exhibited a low normalized T-cell clonal expansion.

Germline loops: CDR1 GTSNPN, CDR2 SVGIG (reference sequence). This CDR3 has 13 amino acids. Unmatched junction bases numbered 6, after V lost 2 bases and J lost 8 bases. A note on this clone: The antigen is not known.

TCRdb's table, derived via immunoSEQ multiplex PCR, lists solely in-frame clones and lacks some. The sample has roughly 71,000 clones, about 85% seen once. This chain connects TRBV30 to TRBJ1-1; 9 nucleotides align to TRBD1. This TCR was sampled from an adult with an advanced solid tumor such as melanoma, head and neck, liver or kidney cancer. The material sequenced was CD4+ or CD8+ T cells sorted from blood, taken in a trial of the OX40 agonist ivuxolimab. CDR3 sequence: CAWSTGGAREAFF. In nucleotides, the CDR3 is TGTGCCTGGAGTACAGGGGGCGCAAGAGAAGCTTTCTTT.